One sample yielded the 15 T cell receptor beta chains listed below, sequenced in a study of T cells in Graves' hyperthyroidism and ophthalmopathy. Amplification targeted TCR beta CDR3 regions from RNA transcripts. The primer set for the first-round RT-PCR of the TCR CDR3 was HTBI. MiXCR, run by TCRdb on the multiplex PCR reads, gives a single entry per CDR3 protein. The sample lists around 600,000 distinct CDR3 sequences; roughly 14% were seen once. The specimen sequenced was blood. These receptors all stem from a woman aged 45-59 years with Graves' ophthalmopathy.

On this clonotype itself: Given a much more abundant clone one base away, this may be a read error. The chain joins TRBV24-1 to TRBJ2-2; D possibly corresponds to TRBD2 (5 bases). Trimming removed 3 bases at V and 1 base at J, with 11 bases between. The CDR3 contains 16 residues. CDR1 is KGHDR and CDR2 is SFDVKD in the germline V gene. The CDR3 DNA follows: TGTGCCACCAGTGATGCGGGTTTGAGGAACACCGGGGAGCTGTTTTTT. Amino acids: CATSDAGLRNTGELFF.

This clonotype was observed many times. The chain employs TRBV28 and TRBJ2-7; 9 bases are a match to TRBD2. Unmatched junction bases numbered 12, after V lost 7 bases and J lost 5 bases. CDR3 length equals 15 residues. Germline V CDR1 and CDR2: MDHEN, SYDVKM. The CDR3 DNA sequence: TGTGCCAGCACCTTATTAGCGGGAGTTTCCCACGAGCAGTACTTC. Its translation is CASTLLAGVSHEQYF.

In this sample, this clonotype turned up many times. The chain is built from TRBV2 and TRBJ2-5, with D possibly matching TRBD2 (5 bases). CDR1 is SNHLY, CDR2 FYNNEI, per germline. This CDR3 has 14 residues. V was trimmed by 1 base and J by 0 bases, leaving 6 bases between them. The CDR3 nucleotides are TGTGCCAGCAGTGAAGGCGGGTACCAAGAGACCCAGTACTTC. It specifies CASSEGGYQETQYF.

This clonotype occurred many times. The chain carries TRBV28 and TRBJ2-2; D unresolved. The germline V gene has CDR1 MDHEN and CDR2 SYDVKM. The CDR3 loop spans 15 amino acids. V was trimmed by 6 bases and J by 0 bases, leaving 11 bases between them. In DNA, the CDR3 is TGTGCCAGCAGCTTAGCTGGAACGAACACCGGGGAGCTGTTTTTT. Protein: CASSLAGTNTGELFF.

This clonotype was observed many times. CDR3 region: CASSLWPPTGGGLFF. The CDR3 DNA reads TGTGCCAGCAGTTTATGGCCTCCCACAGGGGGTGGACTGTTTTTT. The chain has TRBV27 and TRBJ1-4; 8 bases agree with TRBD1. CDR1 MNHEY and CDR2 SMNVEV come from the germline V gene (reference sequence). The CDR3 loop spans 15 amino acids. The V gene end was trimmed by 1 base and the J gene end by 13 bases; junction bases not matched to a gene: 11.

This clonotype turned up a few times. The V gene is TRBV6-2 or TRBV6-3, the J gene TRBJ1-5, with TRBD1 identical over 7 bases. The CDR3 runs to 15 residues. Germline CDR1 reads MNHEY; CDR2 reads SVGEGT. With V trimmed by 7 bases and J by 1 base, 7 bases remained unmatched. The CDR3 DNA follows: TGTGCCAGCAAGAAGGGACAGTACAGCAATCAGCCCCAGCATTTT. Its protein product is CASKKGQYSNQPQHF.

This clonotype was observed many times. V gene TRBV28 combines with J gene TRBJ2-1, with TRBD2 as a possible D gene (6 bases). The germline gives CDR1 MDHEN, CDR2 SYDVKM. The CDR3 totals 14 residues. V was pared by 3 bases and J by 10 bases, with 16 bases between. CDR3 loop: CASSFHGTRGEQFF. CDR3 bases: TGTGCCAGCAGTTTCCACGGGACTCGGGGGGAGCAGTTCTTC.

This clonotype was recorded at least ten times. This chain links TRBV7-8 with TRBJ2-2; tentatively, D is TRBD1 (6 bases). The CDR3 has 15 amino acids. V gave up 5 bases and J gave up 4 bases, with 14 bases separating them. The germline V gene has CDR1 SGHVS and CDR2 FQNEAQ. The CDR3 coding sequence is TGTGCCAGCAGCCCTCTCAGGGGCGGCACCGGGGAGCTGTTTTTT. This gives the protein CASSPLRGGTGELFF. The full variable domain, with the rest looked up from reference TRBV7-8 and TRBJ2-2, is GAGVSQSPRYKVAKRGQDVALRCDPISGHVSLFWYQQALGQGPEFLTYFQNEAQLDKSGLPSDRFFAERPEGSVSTLKIQRTQQEDSAVYLCASSPLRGGTGELFFGEGSRLTVL.

The chain has TRBV29-1 and TRBJ2-1; 15 bases map to TRBD2. With V trimmed by 6 bases and J by 5 bases, 2 bases remained unmatched. The germline V gene has CDR1 SQVTM and CDR2 ANQGSEA. The CDR3 spans 14 residues. CDR3 sequence reads: CSVRTSGRDNEQFF. The CDR3 DNA follows: TGCAGCGTCCGGACTAGCGGGAGGGACAATGAGCAGTTCTTC.

This clonotype was picked up a small number of times. V usage is TRBV19 and J usage is TRBJ1-2, with D hard to call. The germline gives CDR1 LNHDA, CDR2 SQIVND (reference sequence). V was cut by 3 bases and J by 1 base, with 15 bases left in between. The CDR3 length is 16 residues. In DNA form, the CDR3 reads TGTGCCAGTAGTATCGGAGAGATGCTTCTTAACTATGGCTACACCTTC. Its translation is CASSIGEMLLNYGYTF.

As for this clonotype: It may be a read error: a sequence one base away is much more abundant. The V and J genes are TRBV7-3 and TRBJ2-1, with TRBD2 as a possible D gene (6 bases). V shed 2 bases and J shed 7 bases, with 15 bases lying between them. CDR1 SGHTA and CDR2 FQGTGA come from the germline V gene. The CDR3 loop spans 15 amino acids. CDR3 amino acids: CASSLGGGMVNEQFF. CDR3 sequence (DNA): TGTGCCAGCAGCTTAGGCGGCGGGATGGTAAATGAGCAGTTCTTC.

This clonotype was seen a few times. The J gene is TRBJ1-1, the V gene TRBV6-1, with no clear D. The CDR3 spans 14 residues. The germline gives CDR1 MNHNS, CDR2 SASEGT. Trimming took off 7 bases at V and 0 bases at J, with 12 bases between the two ends. CDR3 sequence (DNA): TGTGCCAGCACAAAACCGGGCTTGAACACTGAAGCTTTCTTT. Translated, it gives CASTKPGLNTEAFF.

This clonotype was picked up many times. J is TRBJ1-3 and V is TRBV29-1, with TRBD1 identical over 9 bases. Germline V CDR1 and CDR2: SQVTM, ANQGSEA. V gave up 1 base and J gave up 7 bases; unmatched junction bases: 11. The CDR3 runs 16 residues. The CDR3 DNA reads as TGCAGCGTTGAAGTTGGGGGACAGGGAATCGGGAACACCATATATTTT. Protein: CSVEVGGQGIGNTIYF.

V gene TRBV19 combines with J gene TRBJ1-1; the D is unclear. The CDR3 is made up of 14 amino acids. Germline V lookup: CDR1 LNHDA, CDR2 SQIVND (reference sequence). V gave up 5 bases and J gave up 0 bases, with 10 bases separating them. CDR3 in DNA: TGTGCCAGTAGTTGGCTTGCGGTGAACACTGAAGCTTTCTTT. This codes for CASSWLAVNTEAFF.

In its sample, this clonotype was seen many times. This sequence joins TRBV20-1 and TRBJ2-1; 13 nucleotides align to TRBD2. Per germline, CDR1 DFQATT and CDR2 SNEGSKA (reference sequence). This CDR3 has 17 amino acids. Trimming cost V 5 bases and J 1 base; bases outside gene matches: 8. In DNA, the CDR3 is TGCAGTGCTGGAGGGACGGGACTAGCGGGATCCTACAATGAGCAGTTCTTC. The encoded protein is CSAGGTGLAGSYNEQFF.